This T cell receptor beta chain was captured in a study of shared clonotypes between healthy human individuals. Background on the study: Researchers assigned three CD4 naive, three CD4 memory, two CD8 naive and one CD8 memory plate to each donor.

The V and J ends lost 10 bases and 3 bases respectively, with 34 bases between them. Germline CDR1 and CDR2: ENHRY and SYGVKD. The CDR3 runs 19 residues. The protocol was immunoSEQ multiplex PCR, while the TCRdb copy is restricted to in-frame clones and leaves out a portion. This table holds 200,000 to 250,000 clones, under 80% found once. The sequence was collected from a man aged 25-45 years in good health. Sequencing was performed on memory CD4+ T cells sorted from blood. Subset here: CD45RA-negative fraction. V and J are TRBV10-3 and TRBJ2-7; D call uncertain. CDR3 nucleotide sequence: TGTGCCAACTTTCTGCGAATTCTGCTGGTGTACTACGCTGACTACGAGCAGTACTTC. Its protein product is CANFLRILLVYYADYEQYF.